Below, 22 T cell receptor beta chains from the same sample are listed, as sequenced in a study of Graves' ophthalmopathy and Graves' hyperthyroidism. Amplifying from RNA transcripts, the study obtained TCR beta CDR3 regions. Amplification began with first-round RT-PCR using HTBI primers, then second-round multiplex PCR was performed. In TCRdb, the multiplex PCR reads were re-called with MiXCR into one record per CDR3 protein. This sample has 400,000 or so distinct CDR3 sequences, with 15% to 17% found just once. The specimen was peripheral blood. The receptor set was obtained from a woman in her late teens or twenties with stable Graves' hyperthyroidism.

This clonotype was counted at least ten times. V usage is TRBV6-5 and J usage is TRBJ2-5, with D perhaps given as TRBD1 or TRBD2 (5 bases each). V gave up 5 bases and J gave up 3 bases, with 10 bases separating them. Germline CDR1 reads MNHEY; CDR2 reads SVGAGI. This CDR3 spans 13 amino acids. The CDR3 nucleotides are TGTGCCAGCAGTCGGGACCGTAAAGAGACCCAGTACTTC. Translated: CASSRDRKETQYF.

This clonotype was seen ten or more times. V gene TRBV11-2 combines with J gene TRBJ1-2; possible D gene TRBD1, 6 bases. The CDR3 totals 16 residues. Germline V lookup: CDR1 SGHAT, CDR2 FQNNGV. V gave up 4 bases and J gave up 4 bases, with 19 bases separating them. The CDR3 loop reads CASSSYRAGGGYGYTF. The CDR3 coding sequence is TGTGCCAGCAGCTCCTACAGGGCAGGCGGGGGCTATGGCTACACCTTC.

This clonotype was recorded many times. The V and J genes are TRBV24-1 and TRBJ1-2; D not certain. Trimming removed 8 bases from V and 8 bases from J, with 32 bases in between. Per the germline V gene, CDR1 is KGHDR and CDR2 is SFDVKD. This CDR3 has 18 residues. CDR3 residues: CATKQITLREELLGGYTF. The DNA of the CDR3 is TGTGCCACCAAGCAGATAACCTTGAGGGAGGAACTTCTGGGGGGCTACACCTTC.

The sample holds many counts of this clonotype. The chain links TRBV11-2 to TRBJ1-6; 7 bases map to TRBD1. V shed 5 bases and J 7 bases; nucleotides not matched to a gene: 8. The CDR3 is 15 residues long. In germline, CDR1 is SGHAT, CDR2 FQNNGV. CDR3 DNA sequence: TGTGCCAGCAGCCTATGGGACAGCACCAATTCACCCCTCCACTTT. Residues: CASSLWDSTNSPLHF.

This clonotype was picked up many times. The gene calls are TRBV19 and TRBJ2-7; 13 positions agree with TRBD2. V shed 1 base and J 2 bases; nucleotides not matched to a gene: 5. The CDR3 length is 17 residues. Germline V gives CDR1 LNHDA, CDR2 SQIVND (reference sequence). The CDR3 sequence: CASSIAPLAGGAYEQYF. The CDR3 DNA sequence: TGTGCCAGTAGTATAGCTCCACTAGCGGGGGGGGCCTACGAGCAGTACTTC. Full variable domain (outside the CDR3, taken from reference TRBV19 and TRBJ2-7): DGGITQSPKYLFRKEGQNVTLSCEQNLNHDAMYWYRQDPGQGLRLIYYSQIVNDFQKGDIAEGYSVSREKKESFPLTVTSAQKNPTAFYLCASSIAPLAGGAYEQYFGPGTRLTVT.

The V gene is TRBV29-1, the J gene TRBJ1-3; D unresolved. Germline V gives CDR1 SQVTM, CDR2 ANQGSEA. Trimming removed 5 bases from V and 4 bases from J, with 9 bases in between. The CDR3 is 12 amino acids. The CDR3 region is CSVKGYGNTIYF. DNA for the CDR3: TGCAGCGTTAAGGGCTACGGAAACACCATATATTTT. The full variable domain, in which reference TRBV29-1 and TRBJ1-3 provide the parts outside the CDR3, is SAVISQKPSRDICQRGTSLTIQCQVDSQVTMMFWYRQQPGQSLTLIATANQGSEATYESGFVIDKFPISRPNLTFSTLTVSNMSPEDSSIYLCSVKGYGNTIYFGEGSWLTVV.

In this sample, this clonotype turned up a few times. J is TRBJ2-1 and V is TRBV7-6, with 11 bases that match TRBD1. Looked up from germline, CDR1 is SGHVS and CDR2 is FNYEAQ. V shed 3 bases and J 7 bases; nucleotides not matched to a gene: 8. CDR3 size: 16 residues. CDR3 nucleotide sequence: TGTGCCAGCAGCTTTCTTTCGGGACAGGGGGGGAATGAGCAGTTCTTC. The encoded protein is CASSFLSGQGGNEQFF. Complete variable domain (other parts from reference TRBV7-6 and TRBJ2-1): GAGVSQSPRYKVTKRGQDVALRCDPISGHVSLYWYRQALGQGPEFLTYFNYEAQQDKSGLPNDRFSAERPEGSISTLTIQRTEQRDSAMYRCASSFLSGQGGNEQFFGPGTRLTVL.

The CDR3 nucleotides read TGCGCCAGCAGCTTGGCACAAGGGAGTACTGAAGCTTTCTTT. This gives the protein CASSLAQGSTEAFF. The V and J genes are TRBV5-1 and TRBJ1-1; unclear D gene. The ends were cut back, 0 bases at V and 5 bases at J, with 11 bases in the middle. Germline V gene data show CDR1 as SGHRS and CDR2 as YFSETQ. This CDR3 region has 14 residues. Together with reference TRBV5-1 and TRBJ1-1, the CDR3 gives the full variable domain: KAGVTQTPRYLIKTRGQQVTLSCSPISGHRSVSWYQQTPGQGLQFLFEYFSETQRNKGNFPGRFSGRQFSNSRSEMNVSTLELGDSALYLCASSLAQGSTEAFFGQGTRLTVV.

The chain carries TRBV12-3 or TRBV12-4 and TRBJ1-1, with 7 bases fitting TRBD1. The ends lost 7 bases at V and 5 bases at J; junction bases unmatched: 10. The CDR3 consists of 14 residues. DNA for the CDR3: TGTGCCAGCACCGCGACAGGGAAGGGGACTGAAGCTTTCTTT. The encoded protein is CASTATGKGTEAFF.

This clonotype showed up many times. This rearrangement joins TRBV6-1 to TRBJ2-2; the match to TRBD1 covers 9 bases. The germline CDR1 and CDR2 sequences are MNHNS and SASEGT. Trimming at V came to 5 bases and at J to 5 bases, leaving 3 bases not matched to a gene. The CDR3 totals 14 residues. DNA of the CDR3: TGTGCCAGCAGTCCGACAGGGGGAACCGGGGAGCTGTTTTTT. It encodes CASSPTGGTGELFF.

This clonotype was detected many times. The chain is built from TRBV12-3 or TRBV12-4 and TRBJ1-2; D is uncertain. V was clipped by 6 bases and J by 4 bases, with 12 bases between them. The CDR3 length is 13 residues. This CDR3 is CASSRDNLYGYTF. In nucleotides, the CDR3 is TGTGCCAGCAGCCGAGACAACCTCTATGGCTACACCTTC.

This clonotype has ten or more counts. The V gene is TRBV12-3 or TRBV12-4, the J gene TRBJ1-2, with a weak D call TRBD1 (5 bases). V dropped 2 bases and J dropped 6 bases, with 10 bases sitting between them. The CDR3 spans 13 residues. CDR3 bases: TGTGCCAGCAGTTTAAGGGACGGACATGGCTACACCTTC. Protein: CASSLRDGHGYTF.

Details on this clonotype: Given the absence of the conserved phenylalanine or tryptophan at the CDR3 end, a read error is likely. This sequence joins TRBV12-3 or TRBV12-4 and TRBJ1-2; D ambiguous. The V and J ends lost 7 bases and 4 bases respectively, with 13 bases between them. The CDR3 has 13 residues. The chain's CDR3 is CASIPRETYGYTI. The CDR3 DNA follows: TGTGCCAGCATCCCCCGCGAGACCTATGGCTACACCATC.

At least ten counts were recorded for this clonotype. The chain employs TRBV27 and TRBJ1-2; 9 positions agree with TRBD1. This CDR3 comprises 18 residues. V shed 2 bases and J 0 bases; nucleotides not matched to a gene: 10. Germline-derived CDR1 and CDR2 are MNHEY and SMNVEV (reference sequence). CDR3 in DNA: TGTGCCAGCAGTTTAGGGGTAGGGACAGGGCCCCCTAACTATGGCTACACCTTC. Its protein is CASSLGVGTGPPNYGYTF.

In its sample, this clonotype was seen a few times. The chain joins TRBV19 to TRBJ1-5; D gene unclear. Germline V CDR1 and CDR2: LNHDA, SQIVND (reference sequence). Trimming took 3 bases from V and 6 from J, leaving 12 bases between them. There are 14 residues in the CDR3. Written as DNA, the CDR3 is TGTGCCAGTAGTATTGAGTCGAAGGGTCAGCCCCAGCATTTT. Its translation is CASSIESKGQPQHF.

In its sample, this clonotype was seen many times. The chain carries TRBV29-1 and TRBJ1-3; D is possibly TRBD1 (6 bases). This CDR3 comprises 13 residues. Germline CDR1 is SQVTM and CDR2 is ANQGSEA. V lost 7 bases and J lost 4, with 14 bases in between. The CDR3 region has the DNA TGCAGCGGACAGGTTACGGAAGGAAACACCATATATTTT. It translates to CSGQVTEGNTIYF. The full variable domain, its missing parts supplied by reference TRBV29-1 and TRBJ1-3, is SAVISQKPSRDICQRGTSLTIQCQVDSQVTMMFWYRQQPGQSLTLIATANQGSEATYESGFVIDKFPISRPNLTFSTLTVSNMSPEDSSIYLCSGQVTEGNTIYFGEGSWLTVV.

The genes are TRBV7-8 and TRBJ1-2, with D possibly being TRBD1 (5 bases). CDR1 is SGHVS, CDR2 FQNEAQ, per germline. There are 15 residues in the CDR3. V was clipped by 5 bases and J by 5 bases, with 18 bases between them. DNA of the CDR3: TGTGCCAGCAGCGTGGGACCGAGTGACTTTTATGGCTACACCTTC. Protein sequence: CASSVGPSDFYGYTF.

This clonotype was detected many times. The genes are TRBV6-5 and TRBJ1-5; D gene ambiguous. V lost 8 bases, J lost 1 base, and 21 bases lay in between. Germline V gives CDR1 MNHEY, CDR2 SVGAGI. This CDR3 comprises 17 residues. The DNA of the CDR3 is TGTGCCAGCTGTAGCTGTCCCCCTTTTCGGAGCAATCAGCCCCAGCATTTT. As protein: CASCSCPPFRSNQPQHF.

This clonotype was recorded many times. The CDR3 DNA sequence: TGTGCCAGCAGCCCTGGTCCTACGCCACCCCTCCACTTT. Its protein product is CASSPGPTPPLHF. The genes are TRBV7-2 and TRBJ1-6, with unresolved D. This CDR3 comprises 13 residues. V was shortened by 5 bases and J by 11 bases, with 13 bases between the two germline ends. CDR1 and CDR2 (germline): SGHTA, FQGNSA. Based on the CDR3 plus reference TRBV7-2 and TRBJ1-6, the full variable domain is GAGVSQSPSNKVTEKGKDVELRCDPISGHTALYWYRQSLGQGLEFLIYFQGNSAPDKSGLPSDRFSAERTGGSVSTLTIQRTQQEDSAVYLCASSPGPTPPLHFGNGTRLTVT.

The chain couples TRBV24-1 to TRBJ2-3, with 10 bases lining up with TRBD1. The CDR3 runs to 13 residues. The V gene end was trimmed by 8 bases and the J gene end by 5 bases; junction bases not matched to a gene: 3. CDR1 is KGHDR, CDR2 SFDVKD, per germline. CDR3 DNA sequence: TGTGCCACCACCGGGACAGGGGAAGATACGCAGTATTTT. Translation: CATTGTGEDTQYF.

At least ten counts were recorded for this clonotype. The CDR3 here is CSARGQGAMVYQETQYF. CDR3 DNA sequence: TGCAGTGCTAGAGGGCAGGGGGCGATGGTCTACCAAGAGACCCAGTACTTC. The V call is TRBV20-1, the J call TRBJ2-5, with 8 nucleotides matching TRBD1. Trimming at V came to 1 base and at J to 0 bases, leaving 10 bases not matched to a gene. CDR3 length: 17 amino acids. Germline lookup yields CDR1 DFQATT and CDR2 SNEGSKA (reference sequence).

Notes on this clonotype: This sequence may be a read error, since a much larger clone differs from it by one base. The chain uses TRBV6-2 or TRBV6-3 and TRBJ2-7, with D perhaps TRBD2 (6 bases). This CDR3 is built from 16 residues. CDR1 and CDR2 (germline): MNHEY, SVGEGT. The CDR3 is CASSYSGTSLTYEQCF. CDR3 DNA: TGTGCCAGCAGTTACTCCGGGACTTCCCTAACCTACGAGCAGTGCTTC.